The 17 T cell receptor beta chains presented below share a single source sample, sequenced in a study of blood T cell repertoires in COVID-19. The table came from immunoSEQ multiplex PCR; TCRdb's copy has only in-frame clones and leaves some out. Seen here are 140,000 or so clones, under 85% observed once, and the top ten hold 1.5% to 2%. Input material: PBMCs or T cells enriched from blood (not recorded which). The source of these receptors is a woman in her late teens or twenties who had been exposed to COVID-19.

The chain uses TRBV19 and TRBJ2-7, with D perhaps matching TRBD2 (6 bases). The CDR3 is 16 amino acids. Germline V CDR1 and CDR2: LNHDA, SQIVND (reference sequence). Deletions cut 6 bases from V and 5 bases from J, with 23 bases between. CDR3 in amino acids: CASSITSGTLLDEQYF. CDR3 bases: TGTGCCAGTAGCATTACTTCCGGGACTCTCTTAGACGAGCAGTACTTC.

The V and J genes are TRBV7-6 and TRBJ2-5, with D maybe TRBD2 (5 bases). This CDR3 spans 12 amino acids. Trimming removed 3 bases from V and 3 bases from J, with 5 bases in between. CDR1 SGHVS and CDR2 FNYEAQ come from the germline V gene. The CDR3 loop reads CASSLEEETQYF. In DNA form, the CDR3 reads TGTGCCAGCAGCTTGGAGGAAGAGACCCAGTACTTC.

This chain connects TRBV6-4 to TRBJ2-3, with TRBD1 as a possible D gene (6 bases). The CDR3 consists of 12 residues. The germline CDR1 and CDR2 sequences are MRHNA and SNTAGT. V was shortened by 10 bases and J by 4 bases, with 12 bases between the two germline ends. The DNA of the CDR3 is TGTGCCACCTCAAACAGGGCAGATACGCAGTATTTT. Its protein product is CATSNRADTQYF.

This sequence joins TRBV28 and TRBJ1-1; D uncertain. Trimming stripped 6 bases from V and 6 bases from J, with 14 bases between. Germline values: CDR1 MDHEN, CDR2 SYDVKM. The CDR3 runs to 13 residues. The CDR3 protein is CASSPSFSPEAFF. In nucleotides, the CDR3 is TGTGCCAGCAGCCCCTCGTTTAGCCCTGAAGCTTTCTTT.

The rearrangement links TRBV29-1 to TRBJ2-1; 7 bases fit TRBD2. This CDR3 has 13 amino acids. V lost 4 bases and J lost 8; bases outside the gene matches: 8. Per the germline V gene, CDR1 is SQVTM and CDR2 is ANQGSEA. In DNA form, the CDR3 reads TGCAGCGTTGGTCCGCGGGAGAGGGATGAGCAGTTCTTC. This encodes CSVGPRERDEQFF.

This clone was seen more than once but under ten times. The chain joins TRBV28 to TRBJ2-7; 10 bases are shared with TRBD1. Trimming at V came to 8 bases and at J to 7 bases, leaving 14 bases not matched to a gene. The CDR3 has 15 amino acids. CDR1 and CDR2 (germline): MDHEN, SYDVKM. This CDR3 reads CASVPPGQGLGEQYF. In DNA form, the CDR3 reads TGTGCCAGCGTACCACCGGGACAGGGGCTTGGGGAGCAGTACTTC.

V and J are TRBV4-3 and TRBJ2-5; the match to TRBD2 covers 7 bases. The CDR3 loop spans 14 amino acids. The germline V gene has CDR1 LGHNA and CDR2 YSLEER. The V segment lost 1 base and the J segment 2 bases; nucleotides outside the gene matches: 1. In nucleotides, the CDR3 is TGCGCCAGCAGCCAAGTGGGAGGGCAAGAGACCCAGTACTTC. It translates to CASSQVGGQETQYF.

This chain links TRBV13 with TRBJ2-4; TRBD2 matches at 14 bases. Germline CDR1 and CDR2: PRHDT and FYEKMQ (reference sequence). V was pared by 5 bases and J by 3 bases, with 6 bases of the junction left unmatched. The CDR3 is 17 amino acids. The CDR3 sequence is CASSPLTSGRGKNIQYF. Written as DNA, the CDR3 is TGTGCCAGCAGCCCGCTGACTAGCGGGAGGGGCAAAAACATTCAGTACTTC. Full variable domain (rest looked up from reference TRBV13 and TRBJ2-4): AAGVIQSPRHLIKEKRETATLKCYPIPRHDTVYWYQQGPGQDPQFLISFYEKMQSDKGSIPDRFSAQQFSDYHSELNMSSLELGDSALYFCASSPLTSGRGKNIQYFGAGTRLSVL.

The chain couples TRBV10-3 to TRBJ1-1; D is perhaps TRBD1 (5 bases). This CDR3 comprises 12 residues. Looked up from germline, CDR1 is ENHRY and CDR2 is SYGVKD. V gave up 4 bases and J gave up 8 bases, with 11 bases separating them. The CDR3 is CAISGLQAEAFF. As DNA, the CDR3 is TGTGCCATCAGTGGTTTACAGGCAGAAGCTTTCTTT.

V usage is TRBV28 and J usage is TRBJ1-6, with D hard to call. CDR1 MDHEN and CDR2 SYDVKM come from the germline V gene. V lost 3 bases, J lost 6 bases, and 15 bases lay in between. The CDR3 consists of 16 residues. The CDR3 coding sequence is TGTGCCAGCAGTTTTACCGGCCCAGGCGTTAATTCACCCCTCCACTTT. Translating it yields CASSFTGPGVNSPLHF.

The J gene is TRBJ2-4, the V gene TRBV10-3, with D possibly being TRBD1 (5 bases). Germline V gene data show CDR1 as ENHRY and CDR2 as SYGVKD. The V gene lost 6 bases and the J gene lost 12 bases, with 21 bases spanning the gap. The CDR3 is 14 residues long. CDR3 nucleotides: TGTGCCATCAGGAAAAGTCTGTCAGGGCCGAATCAGTACTTC. Its protein is CAIRKSLSGPNQYF.

V is TRBV23-1 and J is TRBJ2-4; D is perhaps TRBD1 (5 bases). TRBV23-1 is treated as an ORF (open reading frame) with a function not yet certain. The CDR3 is made up of 15 amino acids. Trimming left V 7 bases short and J 5 bases short, with 18 bases between. The CDR3 nucleotides read TGCGCCAGCACCCTATTTGGGCAGACAGAAAACATTCAGTACTTC. This codes for CASTLFGQTENIQYF.

The sample holds one count of this clone. The chain uses TRBV4-1 and TRBJ2-7; 10 bases line up with TRBD1. CDR1 is MGHRA and CDR2 is YSYEKL in the germline V gene. The junction had 13 bases not matched to a gene; V was cut back by 4 bases and J by 4 bases. The CDR3 loop spans 17 amino acids. The CDR3 sequence is CASSLYSSTGGTYEQYF. CDR3 DNA sequence: TGCGCCAGCAGCCTATACTCCTCGACAGGGGGCACTTACGAGCAGTACTTC.

This chain uses TRBV6-5 with TRBJ2-1; tentative D call: TRBD1 (7 bases). Looked up from germline, CDR1 is MNHEY and CDR2 is SVGAGI. The CDR3 covers 15 residues. Between the trimmed V and J ends, which lost 7 bases and 8 bases, there was a span of 21 bases. The DNA of the CDR3 is TGTGCCAGCATCCAATTTTTCGTCAGGGGGGATGAGCAGTTCTTC. It yields the protein CASIQFFVRGDEQFF.

The gene calls are TRBV5-8 and TRBJ2-1, with 16 bases lining up with TRBD2. The V gene end was trimmed by 4 bases and the J gene end by 3 bases; junction bases not matched to a gene: 7. Germline loops: CDR1 SGHTS, CDR2 YDEGEE. The CDR3 sequence is 18 residues long. The CDR3, as DNA: TGTGCCAGCAGCAAGGGACTAGCGGGAGGGCCTATCTACAATGAGCAGTTCTTC. Protein: CASSKGLAGGPIYNEQFF.

V usage is TRBV5-1 and J usage is TRBJ1-2; D is unclear. Germline CDR1 reads SGHRS; CDR2 reads YFSETQ. The CDR3 is made up of 12 amino acids. Trimming took off 1 base at V and 4 bases at J, with 5 bases between the two ends. CDR3 region: CASSLSLYGYTF. The CDR3, as DNA: TGCGCCAGCAGCTTGTCCCTCTATGGCTACACCTTC.

The rearrangement joins TRBV28 to TRBJ1-2, with D possibly TRBD1 on 5 matching bases. Germline V lookup: CDR1 MDHEN, CDR2 SYDVKM. The germline V and J ends were trimmed by 3 bases and 5 bases, with 13 bases remaining between them. The CDR3 runs 14 residues. CDR3 protein: CASSFGAGGYGYTF. The CDR3 nucleotides are TGTGCCAGCAGTTTCGGGGCAGGAGGGTATGGCTACACCTTC.